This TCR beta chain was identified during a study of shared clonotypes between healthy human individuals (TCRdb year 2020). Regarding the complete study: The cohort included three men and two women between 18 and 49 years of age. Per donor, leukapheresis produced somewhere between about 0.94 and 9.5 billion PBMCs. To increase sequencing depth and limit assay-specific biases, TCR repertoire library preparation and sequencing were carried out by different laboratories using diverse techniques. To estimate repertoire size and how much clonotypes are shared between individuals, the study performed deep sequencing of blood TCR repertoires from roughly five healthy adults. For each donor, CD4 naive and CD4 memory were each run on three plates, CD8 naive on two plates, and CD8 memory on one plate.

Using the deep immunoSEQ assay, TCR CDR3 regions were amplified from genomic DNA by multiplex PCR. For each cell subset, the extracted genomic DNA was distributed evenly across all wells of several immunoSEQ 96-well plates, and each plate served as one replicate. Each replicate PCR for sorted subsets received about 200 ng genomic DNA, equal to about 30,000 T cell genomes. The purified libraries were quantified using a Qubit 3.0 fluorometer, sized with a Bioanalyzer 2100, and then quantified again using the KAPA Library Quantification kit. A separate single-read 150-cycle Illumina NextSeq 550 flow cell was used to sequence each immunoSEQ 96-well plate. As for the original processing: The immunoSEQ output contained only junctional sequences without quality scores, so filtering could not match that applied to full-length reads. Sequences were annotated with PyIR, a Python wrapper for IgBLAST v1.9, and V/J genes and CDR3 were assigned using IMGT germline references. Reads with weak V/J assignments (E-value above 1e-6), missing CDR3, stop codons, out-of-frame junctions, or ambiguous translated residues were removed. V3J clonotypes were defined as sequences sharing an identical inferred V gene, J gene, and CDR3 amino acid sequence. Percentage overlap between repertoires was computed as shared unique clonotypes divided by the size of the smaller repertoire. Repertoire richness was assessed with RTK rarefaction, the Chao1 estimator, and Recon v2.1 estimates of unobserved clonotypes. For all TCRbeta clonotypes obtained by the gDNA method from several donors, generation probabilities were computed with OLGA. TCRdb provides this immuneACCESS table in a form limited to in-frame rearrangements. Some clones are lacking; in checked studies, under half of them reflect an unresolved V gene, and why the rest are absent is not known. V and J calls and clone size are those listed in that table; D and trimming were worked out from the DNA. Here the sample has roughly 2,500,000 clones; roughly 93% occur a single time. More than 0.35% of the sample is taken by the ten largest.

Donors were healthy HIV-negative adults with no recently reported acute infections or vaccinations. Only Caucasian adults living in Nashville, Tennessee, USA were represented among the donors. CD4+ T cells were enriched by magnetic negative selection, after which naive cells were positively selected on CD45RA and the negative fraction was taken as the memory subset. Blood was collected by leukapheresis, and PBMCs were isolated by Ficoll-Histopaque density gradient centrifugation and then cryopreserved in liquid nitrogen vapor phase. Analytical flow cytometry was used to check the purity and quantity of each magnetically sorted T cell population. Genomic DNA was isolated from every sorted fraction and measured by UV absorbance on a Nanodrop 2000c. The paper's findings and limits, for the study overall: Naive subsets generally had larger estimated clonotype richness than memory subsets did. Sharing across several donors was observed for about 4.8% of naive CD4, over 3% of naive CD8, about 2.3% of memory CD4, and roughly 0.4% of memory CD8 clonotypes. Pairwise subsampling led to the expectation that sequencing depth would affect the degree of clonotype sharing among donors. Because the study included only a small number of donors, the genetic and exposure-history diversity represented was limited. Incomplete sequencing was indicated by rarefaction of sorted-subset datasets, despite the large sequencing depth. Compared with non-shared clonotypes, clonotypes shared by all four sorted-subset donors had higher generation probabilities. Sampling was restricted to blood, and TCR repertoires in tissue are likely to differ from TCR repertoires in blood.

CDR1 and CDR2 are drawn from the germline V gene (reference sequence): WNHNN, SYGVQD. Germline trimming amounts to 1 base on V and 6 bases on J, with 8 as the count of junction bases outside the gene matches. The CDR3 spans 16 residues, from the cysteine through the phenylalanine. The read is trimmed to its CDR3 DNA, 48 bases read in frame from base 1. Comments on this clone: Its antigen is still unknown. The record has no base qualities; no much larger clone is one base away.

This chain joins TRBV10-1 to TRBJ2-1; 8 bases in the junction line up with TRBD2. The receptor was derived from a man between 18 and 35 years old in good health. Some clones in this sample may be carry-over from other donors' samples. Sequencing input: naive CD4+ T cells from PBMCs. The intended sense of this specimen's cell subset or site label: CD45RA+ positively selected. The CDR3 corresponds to CASSEFPAGEINEQFF. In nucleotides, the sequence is TGCGCCAGCAGTGAGTTTCCAGCGGGAGAAATCAATGAGCAGTTCTTC.